What follows describes a single T cell receptor beta chain. Its target antigen remains unknown. No quality values exist for individual bases; no much larger clone is one base distant. These data come from a study of T cell responses to AZD1222 COVID-19 vaccine (dated by TCRdb to the early 2020s). Some background on the complete study: AZD1222 recipients whose second dose came at about 4 weeks and those whose second dose came at about 12 weeks were combined into one group, since spike-specific TCR depth and breadth did not differ between the two schedules. Enrollment into the trials was organized by age into subgroups of 18-55, 56-69 and 70-plus years, and those subgroups contained 148, 28 and 57 TCR-sequenced participants, respectively. A total of approximately 250 trial participants underwent TCR sequencing, of whom roughly 210 had received two doses of AZD1222 and approximately 25 had received two doses of the MenACWY control vaccine. The study at large found these results: Because no day 14 peak-response samples were available, repertoires were characterized only after the peak T cell response. Conclusions about previously exposed vaccinees were limited because only six or seven AZD1222 recipients were SARS-CoV-2 seropositive at baseline. Spike-specific TCR breadth and depth rose significantly after two AZD1222 doses compared with day 0 and with MenACWY recipients. Nearly half of unique spike-specific TCRs reportedly recognized epitopes outside regions mutated in the B.1.351 and B.1.1.7 variants. Vaccine-associated CD4 TCRs spanned the whole spike protein, with dominant responses in regions 160-218 and 743-854. The 56-69-year group was small, and its depth increase did not reach significance, likely because of low power. Participants were mostly white British and included more females than males, and it was suggested by the authors that clonal diversity may have been underestimated.

The CDR3 regions of human TCRbeta chains were subjected to immunosequencing. The authors' pipeline ran thus. Repertoire TCRs were matched against a reference library of SARS-CoV-2-specific TCRs generated with the MIRA antigen-specificity platform. Breadth was defined as the fraction of unique TCRs that were SARS-CoV-2-associated. Depth was defined as the fraction of total T cells that were SARS-CoV-2-associated. Using the MIRA data, each spike-specific TCR was assigned both to the spike region to which the TCR was reactive and to a CD4 or CD8 class. Log10-transformed breadth and depth values were compared by one-way ANOVA with Sidak's multiple comparisons tests. TCRdb took this table from immuneACCESS and kept in-frame rearrangements with V and J called. Such tables lack part of the clones; where checked against another copy, unresolved V genes explain under half of the gap, and the rest is unexplained. From that table come the V and J calls and clone size; the DNA was used to work out D and trimming. The sample table contains about 120,000 clones; only one count was recorded for 92% of them. Approximately 1.7% of the sample goes to the ten largest clones.

The intended sense of this specimen's time point label: baseline before first vaccination. Vaccinee samples were obtained from the UK trials COV001 and COV002, which included a single-blind randomized controlled phase 2/3 trial of AZD1222 (ChAdOx1 nCoV-19) in healthy adults. Trial participant PBMC samples were collected at day 0 and day 28 after the second dose for TCRbeta chain sequencing. The CDR3, from cysteine to phenylalanine, totals 13 residues. Only the CDR3 DNA stays, 39 bases, in frame from base 1. CDR1 and CDR2, per the germline V gene, are SGHRS and YFSETQ. Between the V and J ends, shortened by 4 bases and 6 bases respectively, the junction contains 13 bases.

Sequencing used peripheral blood, obtained on day 0 of AZD1222 vaccination. The clonotype originates from an adult in good health. The chain couples TRBV5-1 to TRBJ1-1; the D segment could be TRBD1, given 6 matching bases. The nucleotide sequence reads as follows: TGCGCCAGCAGCCTACAGGGCCACGCTGAAGCTTTCTTT. Its protein is CASSLQGHAEAFF.